The source of this TCR beta chain is a study of T cells in tumors after PD-1 blockade. Only in-frame clones appear in the TCRdb table, and some are missing; sequencing was by immunoSEQ multiplex PCR. The data hold 2,000 to 3,000 clones, with around 66% observed a single time. Stated time point: first of two post-therapy site-matched biopsies 2 to 3 months apart. The sequenced sample was tumor tissue, obtained after anti-PD-1 treatment. This receptor was taken from a human donor with basal cell carcinoma.

The CDR3 region has the DNA TGCAGTGCTTGGGTTGGCACTGAAGCTTTCTTT. Protein product: CSAWVGTEAFF. The chain uses TRBV20-1 and TRBJ1-1; D is unclear. Germline loops: CDR1 DFQATT, CDR2 SNEGSKA (reference sequence). Trimming pared 5 bases from V and 4 bases from J, leaving 8 bases between. CDR3 length equals 11 residues.